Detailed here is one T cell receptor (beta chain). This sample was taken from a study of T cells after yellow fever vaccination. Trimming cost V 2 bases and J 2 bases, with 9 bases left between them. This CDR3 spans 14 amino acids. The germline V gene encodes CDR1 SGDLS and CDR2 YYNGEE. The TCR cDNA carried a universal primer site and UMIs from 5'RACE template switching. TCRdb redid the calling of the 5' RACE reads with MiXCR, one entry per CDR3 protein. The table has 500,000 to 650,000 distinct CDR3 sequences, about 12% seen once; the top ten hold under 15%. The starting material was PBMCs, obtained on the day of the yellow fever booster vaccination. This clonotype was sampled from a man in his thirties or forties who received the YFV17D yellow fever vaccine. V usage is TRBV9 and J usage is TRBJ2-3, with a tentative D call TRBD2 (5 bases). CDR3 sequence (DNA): TGTGCCAGCAGCGTCCGGGATTCCACAGATACGCAGTATTTT. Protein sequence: CASSVRDSTDTQYF.